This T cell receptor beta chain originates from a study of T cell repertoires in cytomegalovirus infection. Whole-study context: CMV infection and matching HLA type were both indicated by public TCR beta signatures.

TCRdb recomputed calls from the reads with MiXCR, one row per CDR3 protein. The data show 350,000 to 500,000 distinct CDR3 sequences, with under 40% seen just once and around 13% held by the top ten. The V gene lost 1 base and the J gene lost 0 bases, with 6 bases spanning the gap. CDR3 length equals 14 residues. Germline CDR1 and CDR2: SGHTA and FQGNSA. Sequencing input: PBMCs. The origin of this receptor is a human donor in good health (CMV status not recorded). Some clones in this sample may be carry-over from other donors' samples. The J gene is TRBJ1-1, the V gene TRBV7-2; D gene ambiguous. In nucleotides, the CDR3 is TGTGCCAGCAGCTTAGTTAGGATGAACACTGAAGCTTTCTTT. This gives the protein CASSLVRMNTEAFF.